This TCR beta chain was captured in a study of T cell changes during pregnancy in multiple sclerosis. Profiled with immunoSEQ multiplex PCR; TCRdb holds only in-frame clones, not every one. Here the sample spans 80,000 or so clones, 94% being singletons. The source material was peripheral blood, sampled in the second trimester of pregnancy. This sequence originates from a female donor in good health, enrolled as a control in a pregnancy study.

DNA of the CDR3: TGTGCCAGCAGTTACTCCGGTGGGGGGGCAGATGGCTACACCTTC. As protein: CASSYSGGGADGYTF. This chain links TRBV6-5 with TRBJ1-2, with a tentative D call TRBD1 (6 bases). Trimming took off 0 bases at V and 6 bases at J, with 14 bases between the two ends. CDR3 length: 15 amino acids. Germline V gives CDR1 MNHEY, CDR2 SVGAGI.